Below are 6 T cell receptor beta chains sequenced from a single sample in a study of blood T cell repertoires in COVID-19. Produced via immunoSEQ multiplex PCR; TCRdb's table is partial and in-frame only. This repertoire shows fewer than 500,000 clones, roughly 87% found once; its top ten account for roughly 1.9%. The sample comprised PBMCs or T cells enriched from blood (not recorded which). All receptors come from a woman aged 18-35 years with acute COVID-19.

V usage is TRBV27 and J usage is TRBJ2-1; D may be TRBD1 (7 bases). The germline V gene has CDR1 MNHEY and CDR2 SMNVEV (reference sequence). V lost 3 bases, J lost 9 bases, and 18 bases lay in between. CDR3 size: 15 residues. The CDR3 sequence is CASSLDSEGAGEQFF. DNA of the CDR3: TGTGCCAGCAGTTTGGACTCGGAGGGGGCTGGTGAGCAGTTCTTC.

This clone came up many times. CDR3 in DNA: TGTGCCAGCAGCCCGTTCGGGGGTAACGAGCAGTACTTC. It is translated as CASSPFGGNEQYF. This chain uses TRBV7-6 with TRBJ2-7; possible D gene TRBD2, 6 bases. Deletions cut 5 bases from V and 5 bases from J, with 13 bases between. The CDR3 loop spans 13 amino acids. Germline V gene sequence: CDR1 SGHVS, CDR2 FNYEAQ.

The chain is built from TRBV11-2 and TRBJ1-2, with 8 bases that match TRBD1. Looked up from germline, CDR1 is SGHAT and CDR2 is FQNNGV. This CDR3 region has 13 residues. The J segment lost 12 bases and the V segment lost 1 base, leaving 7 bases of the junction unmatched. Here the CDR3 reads CASSLVDRGGDTF. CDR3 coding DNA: TGTGCCAGCAGCTTAGTAGACAGGGGAGGAGACACCTTC.

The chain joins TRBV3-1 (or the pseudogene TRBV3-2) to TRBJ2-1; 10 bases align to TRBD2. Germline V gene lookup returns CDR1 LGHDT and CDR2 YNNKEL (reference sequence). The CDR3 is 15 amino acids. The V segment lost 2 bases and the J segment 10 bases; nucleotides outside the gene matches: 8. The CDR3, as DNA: TGTGCCAGCAGCCAATATTTAGCGGGGGGCGAAGAGCAGTTCTTC. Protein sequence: CASSQYLAGGEEQFF.

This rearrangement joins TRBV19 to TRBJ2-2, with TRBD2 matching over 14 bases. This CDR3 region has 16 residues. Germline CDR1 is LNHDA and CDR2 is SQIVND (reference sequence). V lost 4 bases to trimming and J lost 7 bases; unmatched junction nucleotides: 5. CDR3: CASSTRLAGGHGELFF. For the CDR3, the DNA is TGTGCCAGTAGTACTCGACTAGCGGGAGGGCACGGGGAGCTGTTTTTT.

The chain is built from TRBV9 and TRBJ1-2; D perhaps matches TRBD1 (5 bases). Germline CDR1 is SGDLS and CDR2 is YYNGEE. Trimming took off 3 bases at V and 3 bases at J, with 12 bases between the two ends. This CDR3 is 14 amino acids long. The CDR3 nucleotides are TGTGCCAGCAGCGGTAGGGGTAGGGACTATGGCTACACCTTC. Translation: CASSGRGRDYGYTF.